One and the same sample provided the 20 T cell receptor beta chains below, sequenced in a study of blood T cell repertoires in COVID-19. Sequencing used immunoSEQ multiplex PCR; TCRdb keeps in-frame clones, though not all of them. The data show 140,000 or so clones, more than 75% seen once. The specimen was peripheral blood. The source of these receptors is a man in his fifties who had recovered from COVID-19.

The rearrangement links TRBV5-1 to TRBJ2-2; 12 nucleotides line up with TRBD2. With V trimmed by 2 bases and J by 5 bases, 4 bases remained unmatched. This CDR3 is built from 16 residues. CDR1 SGHRS and CDR2 YFSETQ come from the germline V gene. The CDR3 DNA reads as TGCGCCAGCAGCTTAACTAGCGGGGGGATTACCGGGGAGCTGTTTTTT. Amino acids: CASSLTSGGITGELFF.

The gene calls are TRBV15 and TRBJ2-7, with a weak D call TRBD1 (5 bases). There are 13 residues in the CDR3. Germline lookup yields CDR1 LNHNV and CDR2 YYDKDF (reference sequence). V was shortened by 3 bases and J by 5 bases, with 11 bases between the two germline ends. CDR3 protein: CATSRGRSDEQYF. The CDR3 nucleotides are TGTGCCACCAGCAGGGGGCGTTCTGACGAGCAGTACTTC. Full variable domain (outside the CDR3, taken from reference TRBV15 and TRBJ2-7): DAMVIQNPRYQVTQFGKPVTLSCSQTLNHNVMYWYQQKSSQAPKLLFHYYDKDFNNEADTPDNFQSRRPNTSFCFLDIRSPGLGDTAMYLCATSRGRSDEQYFGPGTRLTVT.

Written as DNA, the CDR3 is TGTGCCAGCAGTTTATTGGTAGCGGGGGGGCCGGCCGGGGAGCTGTTTTTT. Its protein product is CASSLLVAGGPAGELFF. The chain combines TRBV27 with TRBJ2-2; 11 bases are a match to TRBD2. J gave up 6 bases and V 1 base, and 7 bases lay outside the gene matches. The V gene's germline CDR1 is MNHEY and CDR2 SMNVEV (reference sequence). This CDR3 is 17 amino acids long.

CDR3: CASSSRSGAETQYF. CDR3 nucleotides: TGTGCCAGCAGCTCACGCAGTGGGGCAGAGACCCAGTACTTC. The chain combines TRBV7-2 with TRBJ2-5, with a tentative D call TRBD1 (5 bases). Trimming took 4 bases from V and 4 from J, leaving 13 bases between them. The germline CDR1 and CDR2 sequences are SGHTA and FQGNSA. There are 14 residues in the CDR3.

V gene TRBV20-1 combines with J gene TRBJ2-1; 11 bases are shared with TRBD1. Trimming removed 3 bases from V and 8 bases from J; junction bases left unmatched: 9. Germline values: CDR1 DFQATT, CDR2 SNEGSKA (reference sequence). The CDR3 totals 15 residues. CDR3 sequence: CSASSPGQGVYEQFF. DNA of the CDR3: TGCAGTGCTAGTTCTCCGGGACAGGGGGTCTATGAGCAGTTCTTC.

This clone has only a few counts. The chain uses TRBV3-1 (or the pseudogene TRBV3-2) and TRBJ1-5, with D hard to call. Trimming took off 4 bases at V and 4 bases at J, with 11 bases between the two ends. The CDR3 length is 14 residues. CDR1 LGHDT and CDR2 YNNKEL come from the germline V gene (reference sequence). As DNA, the CDR3 is TGTGCCAGCAGCCCAAGGACGGGAAATCAGCCCCAGCATTTT. Translation: CASSPRTGNQPQHF.

This rearrangement joins TRBV27 to TRBJ1-1; D unclear. In germline, CDR1 is MNHEY, CDR2 SMNVEV (reference sequence). The V gene lost 5 bases and the J gene lost 7 bases, with 23 bases spanning the gap. The CDR3 is made up of 16 amino acids. The CDR3 here is CASSPVSGAGEGEAFF. In nucleotides, the CDR3 is TGTGCCAGCAGTCCCGTTTCGGGAGCCGGGGAGGGTGAAGCTTTCTTT.

The V gene is TRBV5-8, the J gene TRBJ2-7, with D tentatively TRBD1 (6 bases). Germline lookup yields CDR1 SGHTS and CDR2 YDEGEE. The CDR3 contains 14 residues. Trimming shortened V by 4 bases and J by 4 bases, and 15 bases separated the two germline ends. The CDR3 DNA follows: TGTGCCAGCAGCCAAGTAGACAGGCCTTACGAGCAGTACTTC. Its translation is CASSQVDRPYEQYF.

The chain joins TRBV19 to TRBJ2-3; 9 nucleotides line up with TRBD1. The germline V gene encodes CDR1 LNHDA and CDR2 SQIVND (reference sequence). The CDR3 is made up of 16 amino acids. Losses at the gene ends were 7 bases for V and 4 bases for J; bases not matched to a gene: 12. As DNA, the CDR3 is TGTGCCAGTACCCGGGGTACAGGGGGCCTTTCAGATACGCAGTATTTT. It encodes CASTRGTGGLSDTQYF.

The chain employs TRBV15 and TRBJ1-2; 9 nucleotides agree with TRBD1. The trim removed 2 bases at V and 7 bases at J, leaving 11 bases unmatched. The CDR3 is 16 amino acids. CDR1 LNHNV and CDR2 YYDKDF come from the germline V gene (reference sequence). CDR3 region: CATSRSGDRESFGYTF. The DNA for the CDR3 is TGTGCCACCAGCAGATCCGGGGACAGGGAAAGCTTTGGCTACACCTTC.

This chain uses TRBV7-2 with TRBJ1-1; D might be TRBD1 (5 bases). V gave up 5 bases and J gave up 4 bases, with 20 bases separating them. Looked up from germline, CDR1 is SGHTA and CDR2 is FQGNSA. There are 16 residues in the CDR3. CDR3 nucleotides: TGTGCCAGCAGCACCTGGGGTGGGGATCAGGGCACTGAAGCTTTCTTT. It yields the protein CASSTWGGDQGTEAFF.

This chain uses TRBV7-8 with TRBJ1-3, with TRBD1 identical over 7 bases. This CDR3 comprises 15 residues. Germline V lookup: CDR1 SGHVS, CDR2 FQNEAQ. V gave up 4 bases and J gave up 1 base; unmatched junction bases: 4. The CDR3 here is CASSSLQGSGNTIYF. CDR3 bases: TGTGCCAGCAGCTCGCTACAGGGGTCTGGAAACACCATATATTTT.

The V call is TRBV28, the J call TRBJ1-5; D is ambiguous. Trimming pared 3 bases from V and 3 bases from J, leaving 15 bases between. The CDR3 consists of 16 residues. CDR1 MDHEN and CDR2 SYDVKM come from the germline V gene. The DNA for the CDR3 is TGTGCCAGCAGTTTTTTTCGTGAGGGTTACAATCAGCCCCAGCATTTT. Residues: CASSFFREGYNQPQHF.

The chain links TRBV10-1 to TRBJ2-7; 13 nucleotides line up with TRBD2. V dropped 5 bases and J dropped 6; count of bases not matched to a gene: 4. The CDR3 is 14 amino acids. Germline values: CDR1 WNHNN, CDR2 SYGVQD (reference sequence). CDR3 in amino acids: CASSTSGGALEQYF. DNA for the CDR3: TGCGCCAGCAGTACTAGCGGGGGGGCCCTCGAGCAGTACTTC.

This clone appeared a few times. This chain connects TRBV16 to TRBJ2-2, with D uncertain. CDR1 KGHSY and CDR2 FQNENV come from the germline V gene. CDR3 length: 13 residues. Trimming took off 8 bases at V and 5 bases at J, with 12 bases between the two ends. The DNA of the CDR3 is TGTGCCAGCCAAATACGAGGAACCGGGGAGCTGTTTTTT. Protein: CASQIRGTGELFF. Together with reference TRBV16 and TRBJ2-2, the CDR3 gives the full variable domain: GEEVAQTPKHLVRGEGQKAKLYCAPIKGHSYVFWYQQVLKNEFKFLISFQNENVFDETGMPKERFSAKCLPNSPCSLEIQATKLEDSAVYFCASQIRGTGELFFGEGSRLTVL.

The chain recombines TRBV5-4 with TRBJ1-5; TRBD1 matches at 10 bases. V was pared by 0 bases and J by 6 bases, with 6 bases of the junction left unmatched. Looked up from germline, CDR1 is SGHNT and CDR2 is YYREEE (reference sequence). The CDR3 covers 16 residues. CDR3 in DNA: TGTGCCAGCAGCTTGGATGGTGGGACAGGGGTTCAGCCCCAGCATTTT. Translated: CASSLDGGTGVQPQHF.

The J gene is TRBJ2-3, the V gene TRBV5-4, with 11 nucleotides matching TRBD2. This CDR3 contains 16 residues. CDR1 is SGHNT, CDR2 YYREEE, per germline (reference sequence). The V gene end was trimmed by 4 bases and the J gene end by 2 bases; junction bases not matched to a gene: 6. CDR3 sequence reads: CASSLSGGAYTDTQYF. DNA of the CDR3: TGTGCCAGCAGCCTTAGCGGGGGGGCCTACACAGATACGCAGTATTTT.

The chain joins TRBV7-3 to TRBJ1-1; possibly TRBD1 for D (6 bases). The CDR3 sequence is 15 residues long. The germline CDR1 and CDR2 sequences are SGHTA and FQGTGA. V was shortened by 1 base and J by 2 bases, with 11 bases between the two germline ends. CDR3: CASSLSSRGNTEAFF. CDR3 nucleotides: TGTGCCAGCAGCTTAAGTAGCAGGGGCAACACTGAAGCTTTCTTT.

The chain employs TRBV5-1 and TRBJ2-1, with TRBD2 matching over 10 bases. V lost 6 bases to trimming and J lost 3 bases; unmatched junction nucleotides: 3. Germline CDR1 reads SGHRS; CDR2 reads YFSETQ. This CDR3 region has 14 residues. CDR3 sequence reads: CASTGLADYNEQFF. In DNA form, the CDR3 reads TGCGCCAGCACCGGACTAGCGGACTACAATGAGCAGTTCTTC.

The gene calls are TRBV6-6 and TRBJ2-1; 11 bases are shared with TRBD1. CDR1 is MNHNY, CDR2 SVGAGI, per germline (reference sequence). The trim removed 2 bases at V and 8 bases at J, leaving 5 bases unmatched. The CDR3 sequence is 15 residues long. In DNA, the CDR3 is TGTGCCAGCAGTTACCCTAGGACAGGGGGCCATGAGCAGTTCTTC. This sequence encodes CASSYPRTGGHEQFF.